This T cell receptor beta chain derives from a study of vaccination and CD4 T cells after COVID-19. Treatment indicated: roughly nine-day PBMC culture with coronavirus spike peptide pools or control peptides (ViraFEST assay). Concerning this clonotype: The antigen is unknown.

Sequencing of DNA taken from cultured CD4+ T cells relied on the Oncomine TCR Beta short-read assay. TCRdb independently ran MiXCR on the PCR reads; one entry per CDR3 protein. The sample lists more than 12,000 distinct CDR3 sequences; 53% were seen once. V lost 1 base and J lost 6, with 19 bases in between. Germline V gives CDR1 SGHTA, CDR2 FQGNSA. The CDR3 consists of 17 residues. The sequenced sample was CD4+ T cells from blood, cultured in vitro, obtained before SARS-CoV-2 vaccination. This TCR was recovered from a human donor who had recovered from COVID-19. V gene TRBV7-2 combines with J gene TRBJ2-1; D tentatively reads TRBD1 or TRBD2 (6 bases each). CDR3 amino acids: CASSLVGGRIGINEQFF. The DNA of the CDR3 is TGTGCCAGCAGCTTAGTTGGGGGGCGGATTGGTATCAATGAGCAGTTCTTC.